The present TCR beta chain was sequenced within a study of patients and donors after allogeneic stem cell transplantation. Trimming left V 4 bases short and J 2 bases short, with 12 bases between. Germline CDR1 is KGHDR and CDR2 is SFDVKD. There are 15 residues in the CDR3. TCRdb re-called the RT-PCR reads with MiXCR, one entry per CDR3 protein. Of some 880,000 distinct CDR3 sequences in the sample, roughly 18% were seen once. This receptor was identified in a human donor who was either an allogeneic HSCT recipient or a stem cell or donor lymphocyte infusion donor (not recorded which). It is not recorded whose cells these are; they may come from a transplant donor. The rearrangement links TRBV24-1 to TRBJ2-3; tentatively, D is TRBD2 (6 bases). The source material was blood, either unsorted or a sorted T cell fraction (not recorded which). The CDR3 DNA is TGTGCCACCAGTGACCCGCGGGACTCCACAGATACGCAGTATTTT. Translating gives CATSDPRDSTDTQYF.